The clone carrying this TCR beta chain appeared once. The assay was immunoSEQ multiplex PCR, and TCRdb's table has in-frame clones only and misses some. This sample has roughly 200,000 clones, with around 94% found just once. This record belongs to a study of control samples from healthy donors and cancer patients. Unmatched junction bases numbered 6, after V lost 4 bases and J lost 1 base. Germline V lookup: CDR1 LGHDT, CDR2 YNNKEL (reference sequence). The CDR3 has 16 residues. The chain has TRBV3-1 (or the pseudogene TRBV3-2) and TRBJ2-3; 9 positions agree with TRBD2. Sequenced input: blood. The receptor comes from a man aged 50 to 59 in good health. This CDR3 reads CASSPLTSGRTDTQYF. The CDR3 DNA reads TGTGCCAGCAGCCCCTTGACTAGCGGACGCACAGATACGCAGTATTTT.